Below, 28 T cell receptor beta chains from the same sample are listed, as sequenced in a study of blood T cell repertoires in COVID-19. Here immunoSEQ multiplex PCR was the method, and the copy in TCRdb shows in-frame clones only, minus some. Among 65,000 to 75,000 clones listed, approximately 80% were seen once. The sequenced sample was peripheral blood. The receptors originated from a woman of 80 years or more with acute or convalescent COVID-19.

With regard to this clone: A read error may account for a junction end that differs from germline. V is TRBV7-9 and J is TRBJ2-3; 10 bases are a match to TRBD1. CDR1 and CDR2 (germline): SEHNR, FQNEAQ (reference sequence). CDR3 length equals 11 residues. CDR3 sequence: CASSRQGAGDF. The CDR3 nucleotides are TGTGCCAGCAGTCGACAGGGGGCCGGGGATTTT.

The rearrangement links TRBV18 to TRBJ1-2, with 10 positions matching TRBD1. CDR1 and CDR2 from the germline V gene are KGHSH and LQKENI. Trimming took 3 bases from V and 4 from J; bases not matched to a gene: 8. There are 16 residues in the CDR3. The CDR3 nucleotides read TGTGCCAGCTCACCCCCAACCGGGGACAGGGGCTATGGCTACACCTTC. Translation: CASSPPTGDRGYGYTF.

The V and J genes are TRBV7-9 and TRBJ1-1, with 9 bases identical to TRBD1. Germline V gives CDR1 SEHNR, CDR2 FQNEAQ (reference sequence). The CDR3 covers 14 residues. Trimming cost V 6 bases and J 7 bases; bases outside gene matches: 9. CDR3 protein: CASSPWTGANEAFF. CDR3 DNA: TGTGCCAGCAGTCCGTGGACAGGGGCAAATGAAGCTTTCTTT. The whole variable domain, filled in from reference TRBV7-9 and TRBJ1-1, reads DTGVSQNPRHKITKRGQNVTFRCDPISEHNRLYWYRQTLGQGPEFLTYFQNEAQLEKSRLLSDRFSAERPKGSFSTLEIQRTEQGDSAMYLCASSPWTGANEAFFGQGTRLTVV.

The genes are TRBV7-3 and TRBJ2-3, with 9 bases that match TRBD2. Germline lookup yields CDR1 SGHTA and CDR2 FQGTGA. J lost 3 bases, V lost 5 bases, and 12 bases had no gene match. The CDR3 runs to 17 residues. The CDR3 here is CASSPIGGSGGTDTQYF. In DNA, the CDR3 is TGTGCCAGCAGCCCCATCGGGGGTAGCGGGGGAACAGATACGCAGTATTTT. Complete variable domain (other parts from reference TRBV7-3 and TRBJ2-3): GAGVSQTPSNKVTEKGKYVELRCDPISGHTALYWYRQSLGQGPEFLIYFQGTGAADDSGLPNDRFFAVRPEGSVSTLKIQRTERGDSAVYLCASSPIGGSGGTDTQYFGPGTRLTVL.

The chain is built from TRBV6-5 and TRBJ2-7, with 7 bases that match TRBD1. The CDR3 consists of 16 residues. The V segment lost 4 bases and the J segment 1 base; nucleotides outside the gene matches: 10. The germline V gene encodes CDR1 MNHEY and CDR2 SVGAGI. The CDR3 here is CASSWGWGTASYEQYF. CDR3 nucleotide sequence: TGTGCCAGCAGTTGGGGTTGGGGGACAGCGTCCTACGAGCAGTACTTC.

This sequence joins TRBV10-1 and TRBJ2-3, with 10 nucleotides matching TRBD2. The CDR3 spans 15 residues. The junction had 5 bases not matched to a gene; V was cut back by 3 bases and J by 5 bases. Germline V gene data show CDR1 as WNHNN and CDR2 as SYGVQD (reference sequence). The CDR3 here is CASSDPAGGIDTQYF. The CDR3 bases are TGCGCCAGCAGTGACCCAGCGGGGGGGATAGATACGCAGTATTTT.

The chain employs TRBV3-1 (or the pseudogene TRBV3-2) and TRBJ1-6; 8 positions match TRBD1. The CDR3 loop spans 14 amino acids. Germline lookup yields CDR1 LGHDT and CDR2 YNNKEL (reference sequence). The J segment lost 7 bases and the V segment lost 4 bases, leaving 3 bases of the junction unmatched. In DNA, the CDR3 is TGTGCCAGCAGCCTGAGGACAGGGAATTCACCCCTCCACTTT. This sequence encodes CASSLRTGNSPLHF.

This chain uses TRBV18 with TRBJ1-2, with TRBD1 identical over 8 bases. The CDR3 totals 15 residues. V gave up 0 bases and J gave up 7 bases; unmatched junction bases: 7. Germline V gives CDR1 KGHSH, CDR2 LQKENI. CDR3 sequence: CASSPPDRGITGYTF. CDR3 DNA: TGTGCCAGCTCACCACCCGACAGGGGAATAACTGGCTACACCTTC.

The V and J genes are TRBV7-8 and TRBJ1-2, with TRBD1 identical over 7 bases. CDR3 length: 15 amino acids. V gave up 5 bases and J gave up 3 bases; unmatched junction bases: 9. From germline, CDR1 is SGHVS and CDR2 FQNEAQ. Here the CDR3 DNA reads TGTGCCAGCAGCCCAAGGGACAGCGCTTACTATGGCTACACCTTC. Translating gives CASSPRDSAYYGYTF.

The chain uses TRBV25-1 and TRBJ1-3, with TRBD1 matching over 8 bases. Germline values: CDR1 MGHDK, CDR2 SYGVNS. The CDR3 is 16 amino acids. Trimming removed 4 bases from V and 6 bases from J; junction bases left unmatched: 11. In DNA, the CDR3 is TGTGCCAGCAGTGCCCAGGGGGCAGCTCCTTCAAACACCATATATTTT. It specifies CASSAQGAAPSNTIYF.

CDR3 bases: TGCGCCAGCAGCTTGTGGAGGGACAGCCGGGATGGCTACACCTTC. This sequence encodes CASSLWRDSRDGYTF. V usage is TRBV5-1 and J usage is TRBJ1-2, with 7 bases fitting TRBD1. The junction had 9 bases not matched to a gene; V was cut back by 1 base and J by 6 bases. Germline CDR1 is SGHRS and CDR2 is YFSETQ. This CDR3 has 15 amino acids.

This clone was found a few times. The chain is built from TRBV6-5 and TRBJ2-5; 8 bases line up with TRBD1. CDR1 and CDR2 (germline): MNHEY, SVGAGI. The CDR3 length is 15 residues. With 2 bases clipped from V and 2 bases from J, the junction kept 4 bases outside the gene matches. CDR3 nucleotides: TGTGCCAGCAGTTACACAGGACAGGGACAAGAGACCCAGTACTTC. This gives the protein CASSYTGQGQETQYF.

The V gene is TRBV9, the J gene TRBJ2-3; TRBD1 matches at 9 bases. V shed 4 bases and J 0 bases; nucleotides not matched to a gene: 6. This CDR3 region has 16 residues. CDR1 SGDLS and CDR2 YYNGEE come from the germline V gene. This chain's CDR3 is CASSTRTGDSTDTQYF. CDR3 nucleotides: TGTGCCAGCAGCACCCGGACAGGGGACAGCACAGATACGCAGTATTTT.

The V gene is TRBV5-1, the J gene TRBJ1-1; 7 bases line up with TRBD1. This CDR3 contains 14 residues. Germline V CDR1 and CDR2: SGHRS, YFSETQ. The junction had 9 bases not matched to a gene; V was cut back by 4 bases and J by 6 bases. The CDR3 protein is CASSNSHRGAEAFF. The CDR3 nucleotides read TGCGCCAGCAGCAACTCCCACAGGGGTGCTGAAGCTTTCTTT.

The chain combines TRBV5-8 with TRBJ1-5; a possible D gene is TRBD1 (5 bases). Deletions cut 7 bases from V and 7 bases from J, with 18 bases between. The CDR3 has 14 residues. Germline V gene lookup returns CDR1 SGHTS and CDR2 YDEGEE. The DNA for the CDR3 is TGTGCCAGCTTCCTTATAGGGGTGGAGCAGCCCCAGCATTTT. Translation: CASFLIGVEQPQHF.

The rearrangement uses TRBV5-4 and TRBJ2-7; D perhaps matches TRBD2 (6 bases). Germline assignment: CDR1 SGHNT and CDR2 YYREEE (reference sequence). This CDR3 has 15 amino acids. The V and J ends lost 1 base and 4 bases respectively, with 15 bases between them. CDR3 sequence: CASSLPVSGGYEQYF. The DNA for the CDR3 is TGTGCCAGCAGCTTGCCCGTGTCCGGAGGGTACGAGCAGTACTTC.

The chain links TRBV14 to TRBJ2-2; D remains ambiguous. CDR3 size: 18 residues. In germline, CDR1 is SGHDN, CDR2 FVKESK. Between the trimmed V and J ends, which lost 0 bases and 2 bases, there was a span of 16 bases. The CDR3 here is CASSQDRRASRNTGELFF. CDR3 nucleotides: TGTGCCAGCAGCCAAGATCGGAGAGCCTCACGAAACACCGGGGAGCTGTTTTTT.

The CDR3: CASSLEGLAGGTDTQYF. DNA for the CDR3: TGTGCCAGCAGCTTAGAGGGACTAGCGGGGGGCACAGATACGCAGTATTTT. The J gene is TRBJ2-3, the V gene TRBV13; 14 positions match TRBD2. CDR1 and CDR2 from the germline V gene are PRHDT and FYEKMQ (reference sequence). The junction had 1 base not matched to a gene; V was cut back by 1 base and J by 1 base. The CDR3 is made up of 17 amino acids. Supplemented by reference TRBV13 and TRBJ2-3, the full variable domain reads AAGVIQSPRHLIKEKRETATLKCYPIPRHDTVYWYQQGPGQDPQFLISFYEKMQSDKGSIPDRFSAQQFSDYHSELNMSSLELGDSALYFCASSLEGLAGGTDTQYFGPGTRLTVL.

The chain recombines TRBV12-5 with TRBJ2-1, with 7 bases identical to TRBD1. The CDR3 has 17 residues. J was trimmed by 0 bases and V by 5 bases; bases with no gene match: 10. Per germline, CDR1 LGHNT and CDR2 FRNRAP. This CDR3 is CASGAPTGLGSYNEQFF. The CDR3 nucleotides read TGTGCTAGTGGTGCCCCGACAGGGCTGGGCTCCTACAATGAGCAGTTCTTC. Full variable domain (missing parts from reference TRBV12-5 and TRBJ2-1): DARVTQTPRHKVTEMGQEVTMRCQPILGHNTVFWYRQTMMQGLELLAYFRNRAPLDDSGMPKDRFSAEMPDATLATLKIQPSEPRDSAVYFCASGAPTGLGSYNEQFFGPGTRLTVL.

The chain links TRBV7-9 to TRBJ1-2; 8 bases align to TRBD1. The V gene end was trimmed by 2 bases and the J gene end by 4 bases; junction bases not matched to a gene: 6. There are 15 residues in the CDR3. The V gene's germline CDR1 is SEHNR and CDR2 FQNEAQ (reference sequence). The CDR3 nucleotides read TGTGCCAGCAGCTTACAGGGGGCTGAGAGCTATGGCTACACCTTC. As protein: CASSLQGAESYGYTF. Variable domain in full (rest from reference TRBV7-9 and TRBJ1-2): DTGVSQNPRHKITKRGQNVTFRCDPISEHNRLYWYRQTLGQGPEFLTYFQNEAQLEKSRLLSDRFSAERPKGSFSTLEIQRTEQGDSAMYLCASSLQGAESYGYTFGSGTRLTVV.

The chain links TRBV6-5 to TRBJ1-2; 10 nucleotides line up with TRBD1. The CDR3 contains 13 residues. The V gene end was trimmed by 7 bases and the J gene end by 5 bases; junction bases not matched to a gene: 4. Germline CDR1 reads MNHEY; CDR2 reads SVGAGI. CDR3 protein: CASTRTGGYGYTF. The CDR3 DNA reads as TGTGCCAGCACAAGGACAGGGGGTTATGGCTACACCTTC.

V and J are TRBV13 and TRBJ2-1; TRBD1 matches at 9 bases. Germline V gene sequence: CDR1 PRHDT, CDR2 FYEKMQ (reference sequence). Unmatched junction bases numbered 9, after V lost 5 bases and J lost 7 bases. The CDR3 has 15 amino acids. The CDR3 region is CASSVGQGFLNEQFF. The CDR3 bases are TGTGCCAGCAGCGTTGGACAGGGGTTTTTAAATGAGCAGTTCTTC.

As DNA, the CDR3 is TGTGCCAGCTCAATGGACAGGGTGAGGGTTTCACCCACTGAAGCTTTCTTT. Translation: CASSMDRVRVSPTEAFF. The V and J genes are TRBV18 and TRBJ1-1, with 8 bases identical to TRBD1. CDR1 and CDR2 from the germline V gene are KGHSH and LQKENI. CDR3 size: 17 residues. The ends lost 5 bases at V and 4 bases at J; junction bases unmatched: 15.

The rearrangement joins TRBV13 to TRBJ1-1, with TRBD1 matching 11 bases. The V segment lost 2 bases and the J segment 3 bases; nucleotides outside the gene matches: 2. The CDR3 has 15 residues. The V gene's germline CDR1 is PRHDT and CDR2 FYEKMQ (reference sequence). The CDR3 region is CASSLMGQGDTEAFF. CDR3 coding DNA: TGTGCCAGCAGCTTAATGGGACAGGGGGACACTGAAGCTTTCTTT.

V gene TRBV11-2 combines with J gene TRBJ1-6; 8 bases agree with TRBD1. J was trimmed by 7 bases and V by 6 bases; bases with no gene match: 8. This CDR3 contains 15 residues. CDR1 is SGHAT, CDR2 FQNNGV, per germline. CDR3 amino acids: CASSRRGQVNSPLHF. Written as DNA, the CDR3 is TGTGCCAGCAGTCGTCGGGGACAGGTCAATTCACCCCTCCACTTT.

This chain uses TRBV29-1 with TRBJ1-5, with D hard to call. Trimming removed 6 bases from V and 1 base from J, with 13 bases in between. The CDR3 has 14 residues. The V gene's germline CDR1 is SQVTM and CDR2 ANQGSEA. CDR3 bases: TGCAGCGTCAGCGGACGGATAAGCAATCAGCCCCAGCATTTT. Its protein is CSVSGRISNQPQHF.

This sequence joins TRBV5-4 and TRBJ1-2, with D maybe TRBD1 (6 bases). The CDR3 is 13 residues long. V was cut by 2 bases and J by 4 bases, with 9 bases left in between. The germline gives CDR1 SGHNT, CDR2 YYREEE (reference sequence). This chain's CDR3 is CASSFFRGYGYTF. CDR3 nucleotide sequence: TGTGCCAGCAGCTTCTTCAGGGGCTATGGCTACACCTTC. Combining the CDR3 with reference TRBV5-4 and TRBJ1-2 gives the whole variable domain ETGVTQSPTHLIKTRGQQVTLRCSSQSGHNTVSWYQQALGQGPQFIFQYYREEENGRGNFPPRFSGLQFPNYSSELNVNALELDDSALYLCASSFFRGYGYTFGSGTRLTVV.

This clone has at least ten counts. The V and J genes are TRBV27 and TRBJ1-2; 7 bases line up with TRBD1. Germline V gene data show CDR1 as MNHEY and CDR2 as SMNVEV (reference sequence). The CDR3 contains 12 residues. The junction had 4 bases not matched to a gene; V was cut back by 4 bases and J by 8 bases. Written as DNA, the CDR3 is TGTGCCAGCAGTTATAGGGGGCTCGGCTACACCTTC. The encoded protein is CASSYRGLGYTF.